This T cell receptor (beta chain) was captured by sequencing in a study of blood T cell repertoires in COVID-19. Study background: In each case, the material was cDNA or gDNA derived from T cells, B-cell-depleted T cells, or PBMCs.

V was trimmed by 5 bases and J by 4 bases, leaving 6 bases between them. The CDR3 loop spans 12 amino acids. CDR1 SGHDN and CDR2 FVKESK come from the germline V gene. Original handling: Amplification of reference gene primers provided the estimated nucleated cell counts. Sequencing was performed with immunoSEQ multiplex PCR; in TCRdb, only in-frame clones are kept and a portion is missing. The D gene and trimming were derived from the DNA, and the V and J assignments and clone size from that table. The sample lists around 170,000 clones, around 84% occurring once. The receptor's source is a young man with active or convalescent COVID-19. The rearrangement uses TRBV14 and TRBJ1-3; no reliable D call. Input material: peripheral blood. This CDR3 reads CASSFGGNTIYF. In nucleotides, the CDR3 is TGTGCCAGCAGCTTCGGGGGAAACACCATATATTTT.